This is a list of T cell receptor beta chains from one sample in a study of blood T cell repertoires in COVID-19. The table came from immunoSEQ multiplex PCR; TCRdb's copy has only in-frame clones and leaves some out. The sample includes fewer than 250,000 clones, 84% of them seen just once. Material for sequencing was PBMCs or T cells enriched from blood (not recorded which). These receptors were obtained from a man aged 60 to 75 who had recovered from COVID-19. CDR3s leave out the opening cysteine and the closing phenylalanine or tryptophan.

len	v_gene	j_gene	CDR3aa
13	TRBV18	TRBJ2-1	ASSPGSTTWNEQF
12	TRBV11-3	TRBJ2-7	ASSLLRSSYEQY
13	TRBV19	TRBJ1-6	ASSTGEVNGSPLH
11	TRBV12-3/TRBV12-4	TRBJ2-5	ASSLGHQETQY
16	TRBV12-5	TRBJ2-6	ASGLDPGQGSGANVLT
10	TRBV5-4	TRBJ2-5	ASSFYGETQY
14	TRBV30	TRBJ2-4	AWRNNRAVTKNIQY
13	TRBV4-3	TRBJ2-1	ASSQGIEGVSEQF
13	TRBV9	TRBJ2-1	ASSVWDSSYNEQF
12	TRBV7-2	TRBJ2-7	ASSATSGPYEQY
14	TRBV11-3	TRBJ2-7	ASSKHGTGSSYEQY